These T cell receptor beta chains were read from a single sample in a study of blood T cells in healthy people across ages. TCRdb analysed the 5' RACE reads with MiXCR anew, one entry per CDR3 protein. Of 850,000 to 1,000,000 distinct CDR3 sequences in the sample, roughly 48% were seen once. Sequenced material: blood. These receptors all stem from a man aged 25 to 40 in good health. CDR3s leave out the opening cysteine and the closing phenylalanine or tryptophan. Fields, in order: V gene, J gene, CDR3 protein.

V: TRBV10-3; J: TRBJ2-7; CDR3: AISVDYEQY
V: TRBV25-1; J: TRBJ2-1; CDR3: ASSETTGGIYNEQF
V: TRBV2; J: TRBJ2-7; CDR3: ASSRALTNYEQY
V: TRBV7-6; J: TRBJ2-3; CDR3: ASSLSGGAEDTQY
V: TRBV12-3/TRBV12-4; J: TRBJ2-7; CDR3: ACAGTNSYEQY
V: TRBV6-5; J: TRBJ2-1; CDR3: ASSYRVQGEQF
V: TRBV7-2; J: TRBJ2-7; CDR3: ASSFTRLYEQY
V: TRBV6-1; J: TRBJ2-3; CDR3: ASTNLAQY
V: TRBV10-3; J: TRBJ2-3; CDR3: AISTGGLTDTQY
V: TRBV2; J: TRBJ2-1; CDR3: ASSDGGLADLYNEQF
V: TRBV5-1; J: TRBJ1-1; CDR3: ASSLDGQGHTEAF
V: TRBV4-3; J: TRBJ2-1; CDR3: ASSQDGLAEGKNEQF
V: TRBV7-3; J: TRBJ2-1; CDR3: ASSSLQGAPYNEQF
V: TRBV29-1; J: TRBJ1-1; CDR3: SVGRSSSTEAF
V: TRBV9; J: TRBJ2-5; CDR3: TSSVGTIQETQY
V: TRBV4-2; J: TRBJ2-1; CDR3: ASSQVLGNSYNEQF
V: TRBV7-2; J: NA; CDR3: ASSLSKGQGTYEQY
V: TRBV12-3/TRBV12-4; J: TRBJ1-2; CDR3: ASRIGSNYGYT
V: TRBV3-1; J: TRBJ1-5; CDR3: ASSRGGPQSNQPQH
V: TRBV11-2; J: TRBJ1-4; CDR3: ASDRAGTREKLF
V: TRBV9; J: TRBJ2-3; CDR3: ASSVGPGVTDTQY
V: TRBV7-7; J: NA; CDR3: ASSLARGPSYEQY
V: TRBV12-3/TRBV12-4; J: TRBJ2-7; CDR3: ASRKDRAYEQY
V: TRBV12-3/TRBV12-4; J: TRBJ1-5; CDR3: ASSLWQGDQPQH
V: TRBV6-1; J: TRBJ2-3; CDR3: AHALAGGGDTQY